These 27 T cell receptor beta chains were sequenced from one sample in a study of T cell responses to AZD1222 COVID-19 vaccine. Sequenced by immunoSEQ multiplex PCR; TCRdb stores in-frame clones only, minus some. This sample has hundreds of thousands of clones; more than 85% occur once, and the top ten carry 1%. The sequenced sample was peripheral blood, obtained on day 0 of MenACWY control vaccination. These receptors all come from an adult in good health.

The chain is built from TRBV6-5 and TRBJ1-1, with D unclear. Germline loops: CDR1 MNHEY, CDR2 SVGAGI. This CDR3 spans 15 amino acids. V lost 4 bases, J lost 1 base, and 13 bases lay in between. The CDR3 coding sequence is TGTGCCAGCAGTTGGCTCAGACACACGAACACTGAAGCTTTCTTT. Protein: CASSWLRHTNTEAFF.

V usage is TRBV7-2 and J usage is TRBJ1-1; D perhaps matches TRBD1 (5 bases). V was cut by 5 bases and J by 6 bases, with 13 bases left in between. Germline loops: CDR1 SGHTA, CDR2 FQGNSA. There are 13 residues in the CDR3. DNA of the CDR3: TGTGCCAGCAGCCGACTCGGGGGGTCTGAAGCTTTCTTT. It encodes CASSRLGGSEAFF.

The chain couples TRBV28 to TRBJ1-4, with TRBD1 matching 8 bases. Germline V gene sequence: CDR1 MDHEN, CDR2 SYDVKM. This CDR3 spans 14 amino acids. Germline trimming cut 5 bases from V and 8 bases from J; bases unmatched to any gene: 7. The CDR3 DNA follows: TGTGCCAGCAGTATCCGACAGGGGCGGGAAAAACTGTTTTTT. Encoded protein: CASSIRQGREKLFF.

The rearrangement joins TRBV27 to TRBJ2-7, with 10 bases that match TRBD1. V was pared by 2 bases and J by 2 bases, with 3 bases of the junction left unmatched. Germline CDR1 and CDR2: MNHEY and SMNVEV (reference sequence). CDR3 length equals 15 residues. In nucleotides, the CDR3 is TGTGCCAGCAGTTTAGGACAGGGGGGCCCCTACGAGCAGTACTTC. It codes for CASSLGQGGPYEQYF.

V usage is TRBV5-1 and J usage is TRBJ2-5; D is uncertain. Germline-derived CDR1 and CDR2 are SGHRS and YFSETQ. The CDR3 loop spans 14 amino acids. Trimming removed 6 bases from V and 1 base from J, with 13 bases in between. The CDR3 region is CASTVSSSQETQYF. In DNA form, the CDR3 reads TGCGCCAGCACGGTTAGCTCCTCCCAAGAGACCCAGTACTTC. Complete variable domain (other parts from reference TRBV5-1 and TRBJ2-5): KAGVTQTPRYLIKTRGQQVTLSCSPISGHRSVSWYQQTPGQGLQFLFEYFSETQRNKGNFPGRFSGRQFSNSRSEMNVSTLELGDSALYLCASTVSSSQETQYFGPGTRLLVL.

The chain carries TRBV15 and TRBJ1-6; D is possibly TRBD1 (5 bases). Trimming took 1 base from V and 4 from J, leaving 5 bases between them. The CDR3 extends over 14 amino acids. Germline CDR1 is LNHNV and CDR2 is YYDKDF (reference sequence). CDR3 region: CATSRGQYNSPLHF. DNA of the CDR3: TGTGCCACCAGCAGAGGACAGTATAATTCACCCCTCCACTTT.

The rearrangement joins TRBV5-1 to TRBJ1-2, with D possibly matching TRBD1 (5 bases). Trimming stripped 4 bases from V and 4 bases from J, with 14 bases between. The germline CDR1 and CDR2 sequences are SGHRS and YFSETQ. There are 14 residues in the CDR3. The CDR3 nucleotides are TGCGCCAGCAGCCTAGAGGCGGGGGTCTATGGCTACACCTTC. Amino acids: CASSLEAGVYGYTF.

V and J are TRBV5-5 and TRBJ1-1; perhaps TRBD1 as D (6 bases). V dropped 6 bases and J dropped 1 base, with 10 bases sitting between them. The CDR3 length is 13 residues. Germline V lookup: CDR1 SGHKS, CDR2 YYEKEE (reference sequence). As DNA, the CDR3 is TGTGCCAGCACAAAGACAGGGAACACTGAAGCTTTCTTT. It is translated as CASTKTGNTEAFF. The full variable domain, completed using reference TRBV5-5 and TRBJ1-1, is DAGVTQSPTHLIKTRGQQVTLRCSPISGHKSVSWYQQVLGQGPQFIFQYYEKEERGRGNFPDRFSARQFPNYSSELNVNALLLGDSALYLCASTKTGNTEAFFGQGTRLTVV.

The gene calls are TRBV7-9 and TRBJ1-4, with a weak D call TRBD1 (6 bases). Germline CDR1 and CDR2: SEHNR and FQNEAQ (reference sequence). V lost 1 base to trimming and J lost 5 bases, with 8 bases between them. CDR3 length: 14 amino acids. CDR3 nucleotide sequence: TGTGCCAGCAGCTTAGTAGGGGGGAATGAAAAACTGTTTTTT. Encoded protein: CASSLVGGNEKLFF.

The CDR3 coding sequence is TGCGCCAGCAGCTTGGCGAATGAGCAGTTCTTC. Its translation is CASSLANEQFF. The rearrangement joins TRBV5-1 to TRBJ2-1; D ambiguous. Trimming cost V 0 bases and J 7 bases, with 2 bases left between them. CDR1 and CDR2 from the germline V gene are SGHRS and YFSETQ. This CDR3 contains 11 residues. Full variable domain (rest looked up from reference TRBV5-1 and TRBJ2-1): KAGVTQTPRYLIKTRGQQVTLSCSPISGHRSVSWYQQTPGQGLQFLFEYFSETQRNKGNFPGRFSGRQFSNSRSEMNVSTLELGDSALYLCASSLANEQFFGPGTRLTVL.

The chain couples TRBV4-1 to TRBJ2-7, with D maybe TRBD1 (6 bases). V lost 1 base and J lost 6, with 13 bases in between. CDR1 and CDR2 from the germline V gene are MGHRA and YSYEKL. CDR3 size: 14 residues. CDR3 sequence: CASSQVTGTLEQYF. CDR3 in DNA: TGCGCCAGCAGCCAAGTAACGGGGACACTCGAGCAGTACTTC.

The V call is TRBV19, the J call TRBJ1-3; 8 bases map to TRBD1. Germline lookup yields CDR1 LNHDA and CDR2 SQIVND (reference sequence). The CDR3 extends over 14 amino acids. Trimming cost V 10 bases and J 3 bases; bases outside gene matches: 8. The chain's CDR3 is CATTGDLSGNTIYF. In DNA, the CDR3 is TGTGCCACGACAGGGGATCTTAGTGGAAACACCATATATTTT.

The rearrangement uses TRBV4-3 and TRBJ1-1; D is possibly TRBD1 (5 bases). Trimming removed 0 bases from V and 1 base from J, with 12 bases in between. The germline V gene encodes CDR1 LGHNA and CDR2 YSLEER. The CDR3 loop spans 16 amino acids. The CDR3 DNA reads as TGCGCCAGCAGCCAAGAGTACGTGGGGGGGAACACTGAAGCTTTCTTT. Amino acids: CASSQEYVGGNTEAFF.

The sample holds a few counts of this clone. The CDR3 loop reads CASSSVQVKAQPQHF. In DNA, the CDR3 is TGTGCCAGCAGCTCGGTCCAGGTTAAGGCCCAGCCCCAGCATTTT. The chain carries TRBV7-2 and TRBJ1-5, with no clear D. V shed 4 bases and J shed 7 bases, with 17 bases lying between them. This CDR3 spans 15 amino acids. CDR1 is SGHTA and CDR2 is FQGNSA in the germline V gene.

The chain has TRBV28 and TRBJ2-3; a weak D match, TRBD2 (6 bases). V lost 5 bases and J lost 0, with 15 bases in between. Germline V gives CDR1 MDHEN, CDR2 SYDVKM. This CDR3 comprises 16 residues. In DNA form, the CDR3 reads TGTGCCAGCAGTCCTGGACTACTTACTAGCACAGATACGCAGTATTTT. This sequence encodes CASSPGLLTSTDTQYF. The full variable domain, completed using reference TRBV28 and TRBJ2-3, is DVKVTQSSRYLVKRTGEKVFLECVQDMDHENMFWYRQDPGLGLRLIYFSYDVKMKEKGDIPEGYSVSREKKERFSLILESASTNQTSMYLCASSPGLLTSTDTQYFGPGTRLTVL.

The chain links TRBV12-5 to TRBJ2-1; 13 bases match TRBD2. Germline values: CDR1 LGHNT, CDR2 FRNRAP. CDR3 length: 16 amino acids. The V segment lost 5 bases and the J segment 2 bases; nucleotides outside the gene matches: 3. In DNA form, the CDR3 reads TGTGCTAGTGGTACGGGACTAGCGGGGACCTACAATGAGCAGTTCTTC. Encoded protein: CASGTGLAGTYNEQFF.

V and J are TRBV3-1 (or the pseudogene TRBV3-2) and TRBJ1-4; 9 nucleotides match TRBD1. V trimming: 4 bases; J trimming: 7 bases; junction bases outside the gene matches: 4. The CDR3 spans 14 residues. CDR1 is LGHDT, CDR2 YNNKEL, per germline (reference sequence). CDR3 residues: CASSPRDRAEKLFF. The DNA of the CDR3 is TGTGCCAGCAGCCCCCGGGACAGGGCTGAAAAACTGTTTTTT.

This chain joins TRBV7-9 and TRBJ1-1, with unresolved D. Per germline, CDR1 SEHNR and CDR2 FQNEAQ (reference sequence). CDR3 length: 14 residues. Trimming left V 3 bases short and J 1 base short, with 9 bases between. This CDR3 is CASSFWTENTEAFF. CDR3 nucleotide sequence: TGTGCCAGCAGCTTTTGGACCGAGAACACTGAAGCTTTCTTT. Full variable domain (remainder filled in from reference TRBV7-9 and TRBJ1-1): DTGVSQNPRHKITKRGQNVTFRCDPISEHNRLYWYRQTLGQGPEFLTYFQNEAQLEKSRLLSDRFSAERPKGSFSTLEIQRTEQGDSAMYLCASSFWTENTEAFFGQGTRLTVV.

The chain couples TRBV29-1 to TRBJ1-1; TRBD1 matches 9 bases. The CDR3 loop spans 14 amino acids. V was clipped by 6 bases and J by 2 bases; unmatched bases: 7. Germline CDR1 is SQVTM and CDR2 is ANQGSEA. For the CDR3, the DNA is TGCAGCGTCGTCTCGGGACAGGGAAACACTGAAGCTTTCTTT. It specifies CSVVSGQGNTEAFF.

The rearrangement links TRBV13 to TRBJ2-3, with D possibly TRBD2 on 6 matching bases. The germline V gene has CDR1 PRHDT and CDR2 FYEKMQ (reference sequence). V was shortened by 1 base and J by 4 bases, with 9 bases between the two germline ends. CDR3 length: 14 residues. CDR3 sequence: CASSLAAGSDTQYF. CDR3 nucleotide sequence: TGTGCCAGCAGCTTAGCGGCGGGGTCAGATACGCAGTATTTT.

The V gene is TRBV5-5, the J gene TRBJ2-5; D is uncertain. The germline CDR1 and CDR2 sequences are SGHKS and YYEKEE (reference sequence). With 4 bases removed from V and 0 bases from J, the gap between germline ends came to 13 bases. This CDR3 has 15 residues. CDR3 nucleotides: TGTGCCAGCAGCCTGACCGCGGTGTACCAAGAGACCCAGTACTTC. Translation gives CASSLTAVYQETQYF.

This clone occurred once. The chain couples TRBV6-6 to TRBJ2-7; 9 positions agree with TRBD1. CDR3 length: 14 amino acids. Trimming at V came to 4 bases and at J to 2 bases, leaving 3 bases not matched to a gene. Germline CDR1 is MNHNY and CDR2 is SVGAGI (reference sequence). CDR3 protein: CASSLGQGAYEQYF. The CDR3 DNA reads TGTGCCAGCAGTTTGGGACAGGGAGCCTACGAGCAGTACTTC.

This clone was observed a single time. This chain connects TRBV19 to TRBJ1-1; the D is unclear. This CDR3 spans 13 amino acids. The V and J ends lost 0 bases and 11 bases respectively, with 13 bases between them. CDR1 and CDR2 (germline): LNHDA, SQIVND (reference sequence). Here the CDR3 reads CASSIDREGPAFF. CDR3 nucleotide sequence: TGTGCCAGTAGTATAGATCGTGAGGGCCCGGCTTTCTTT.

V and J are TRBV12-3 or TRBV12-4 and TRBJ1-2; D might be TRBD1 (5 bases). The CDR3 is 13 residues long. Trimming stripped 3 bases from V and 6 bases from J, with 11 bases between. CDR3 DNA sequence: TGTGCCAGCAGTTTGGGCAGGGCCAATGGCTACACCTTC. Translation gives CASSLGRANGYTF.

J is TRBJ2-7 and V is TRBV10-3; D is tentatively TRBD1 or TRBD2 (5 bases each). Trimming cost V 0 bases and J 2 bases, with 5 bases left between them. The germline V gene has CDR1 ENHRY and CDR2 SYGVKD. This CDR3 spans 13 amino acids. The DNA of the CDR3 is TGTGCCATCAGTGAGTCGGGGGCCTACGAGCAGTACTTC. Protein: CAISESGAYEQYF.

The chain uses TRBV15 and TRBJ1-2; possible D gene TRBD1, 6 bases. CDR1 is LNHNV and CDR2 is YYDKDF in the germline V gene (reference sequence). This CDR3 spans 16 amino acids. V gave up 0 bases and J gave up 6 bases, with 17 bases separating them. The DNA of the CDR3 is TGTGCCACCAGCAGAGATCTGGGGGCGAATGGAAATGGCTACACCTTC. Encoded protein: CATSRDLGANGNGYTF.

This chain joins TRBV10-1 and TRBJ1-5; perhaps TRBD1 as D (5 bases). The V end was cut by 1 base, the J end by 0 bases, with 16 bases between. The CDR3 contains 18 residues. CDR1 and CDR2 from the germline V gene are WNHNN and SYGVQD (reference sequence). CDR3 nucleotide sequence: TGCGCCAGCAGTGAGTTTAGCCAGGGCGGGGGTAGCAATCAGCCCCAGCATTTT. Translated: CASSEFSQGGGSNQPQHF.